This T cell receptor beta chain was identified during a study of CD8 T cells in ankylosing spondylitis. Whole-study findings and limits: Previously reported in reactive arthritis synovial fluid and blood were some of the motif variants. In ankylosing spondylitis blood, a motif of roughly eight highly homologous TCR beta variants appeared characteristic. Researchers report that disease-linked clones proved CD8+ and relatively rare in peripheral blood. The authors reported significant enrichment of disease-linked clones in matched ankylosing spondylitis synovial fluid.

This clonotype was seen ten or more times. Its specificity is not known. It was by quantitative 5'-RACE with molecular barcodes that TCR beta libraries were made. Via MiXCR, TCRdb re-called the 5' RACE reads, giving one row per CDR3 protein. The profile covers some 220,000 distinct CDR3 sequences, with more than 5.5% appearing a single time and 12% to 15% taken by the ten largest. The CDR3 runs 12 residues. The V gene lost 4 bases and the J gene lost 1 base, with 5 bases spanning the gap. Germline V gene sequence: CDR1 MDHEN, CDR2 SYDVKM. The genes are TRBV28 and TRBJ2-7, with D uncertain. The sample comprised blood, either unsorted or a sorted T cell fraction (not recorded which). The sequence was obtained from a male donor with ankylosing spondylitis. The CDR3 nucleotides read TGTGCCAGCAGTTCTAATTCCTACGAGCAGTACTTC. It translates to CASSSNSYEQYF.